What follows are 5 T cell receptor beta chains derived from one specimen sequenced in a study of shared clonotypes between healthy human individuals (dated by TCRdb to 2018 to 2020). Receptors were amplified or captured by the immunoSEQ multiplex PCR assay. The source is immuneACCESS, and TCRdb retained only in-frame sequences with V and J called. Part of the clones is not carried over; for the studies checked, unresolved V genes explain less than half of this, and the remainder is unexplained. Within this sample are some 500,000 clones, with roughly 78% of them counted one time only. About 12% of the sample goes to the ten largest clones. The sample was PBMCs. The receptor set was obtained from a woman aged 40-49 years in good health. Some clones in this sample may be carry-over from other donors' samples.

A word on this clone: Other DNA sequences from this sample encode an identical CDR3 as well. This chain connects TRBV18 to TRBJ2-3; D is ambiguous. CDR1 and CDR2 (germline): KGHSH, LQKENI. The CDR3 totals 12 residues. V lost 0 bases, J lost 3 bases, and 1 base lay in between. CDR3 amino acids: CASSPPTDTQYF. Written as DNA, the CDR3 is TGTGCCAGCTCACCACCGACAGATACGCAGTATTTT.

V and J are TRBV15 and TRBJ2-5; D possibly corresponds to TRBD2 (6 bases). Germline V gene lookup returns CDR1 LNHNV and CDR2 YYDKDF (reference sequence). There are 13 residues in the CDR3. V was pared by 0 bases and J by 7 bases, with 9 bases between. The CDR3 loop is CATSRDRERTQYF. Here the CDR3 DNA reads TGTGCCACCAGCAGAGATCGGGAGAGGACCCAGTACTTC. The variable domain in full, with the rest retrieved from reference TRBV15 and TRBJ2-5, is DAMVIQNPRYQVTQFGKPVTLSCSQTLNHNVMYWYQQKSSQAPKLLFHYYDKDFNNEADTPDNFQSRRPNTSFCFLDIRSPGLGDTAMYLCATSRDRERTQYFGPGTRLLVL.

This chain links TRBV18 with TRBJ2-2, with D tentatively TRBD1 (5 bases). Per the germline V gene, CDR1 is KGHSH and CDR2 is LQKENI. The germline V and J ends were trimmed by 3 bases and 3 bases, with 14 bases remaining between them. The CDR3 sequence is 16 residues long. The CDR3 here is CASSPNGLGHTGELFF. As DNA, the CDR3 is TGTGCCAGCTCACCTAACGGCTTGGGGCACACCGGGGAGCTGTTTTTT.

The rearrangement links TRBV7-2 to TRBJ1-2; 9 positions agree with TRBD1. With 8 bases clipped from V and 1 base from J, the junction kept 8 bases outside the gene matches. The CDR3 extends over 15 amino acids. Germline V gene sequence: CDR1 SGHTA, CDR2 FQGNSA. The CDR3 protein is CASGGQGPNNYGYTF. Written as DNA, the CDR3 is TGTGCCAGCGGAGGACAGGGGCCCAATAACTATGGCTACACCTTC.

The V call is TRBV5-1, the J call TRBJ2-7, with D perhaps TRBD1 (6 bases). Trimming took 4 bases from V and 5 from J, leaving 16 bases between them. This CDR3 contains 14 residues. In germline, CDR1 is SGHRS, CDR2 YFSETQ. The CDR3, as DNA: TGCGCCAGCAGCCTGGACAGCCTTAATGACGAGCAGTACTTC. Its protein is CASSLDSLNDEQYF.